Shown below are 32 T cell receptor beta chains from a single sample sequenced in a study of shared clonotypes between healthy human individuals. Profiled with immunoSEQ multiplex PCR; TCRdb holds only in-frame clones, not every one. This sample carries 800,000 to 1,200,000 clones, 75% to 85% of them seen once, and the ten largest clones take around 0.47%. Sequencing was done on a sample of memory CD4+ T cells from PBMCs. Documented subset: CD45RA-negative fraction. The receptors originated from a man younger than 35 in good health. Some clones in this sample may be carry-over from other donors' samples.

The chain has TRBV7-8 and TRBJ2-7; no definite D call. V lost 3 bases to trimming and J lost 4 bases, with 13 bases between them. CDR1 is SGHVS, CDR2 FQNEAQ, per germline. The CDR3 is 14 amino acids. The CDR3 region is CASSLGMYSYEQYF. The CDR3, as DNA: TGTGCCAGCAGCTTGGGGATGTACTCATACGAGCAGTACTTC.

The rearrangement uses TRBV7-2 and TRBJ2-7; D is unresolved. The V gene's germline CDR1 is SGHTA and CDR2 FQGNSA. V was pared by 10 bases and J by 2 bases, with 18 bases between. The CDR3 loop spans 14 amino acids. CDR3 in amino acids: CATAQQSLAYEQYF. CDR3 bases: TGTGCCACAGCCCAACAGAGTCTGGCCTACGAGCAGTACTTC.

The sample holds one count of this clone. The V and J genes are TRBV2 and TRBJ1-2; perhaps TRBD1 as D (6 bases). V was pared by 8 bases and J by 4 bases, with 11 bases between. Germline V gives CDR1 SNHLY, CDR2 FYNNEI. The CDR3 runs to 12 residues. The chain's CDR3 is CASRTDSYGYTF. The DNA for the CDR3 is TGTGCCAGCCGGACAGACTCCTATGGCTACACCTTC.

V gene TRBV7-8 combines with J gene TRBJ1-2; 8 bases are shared with TRBD1. The CDR3 has 14 amino acids. Germline CDR1 reads SGHVS; CDR2 reads FQNEAQ. With 0 bases clipped from V and 8 bases from J, the junction kept 5 bases outside the gene matches. DNA of the CDR3: TGTGCCAGCAGCTTAGCGGCAGGGGGCGGAGGCTACACCTTC. Translated, it gives CASSLAAGGGGYTF.

The rearrangement joins TRBV28 to TRBJ2-5; D may be TRBD2 (6 bases). The ends were cut back, 7 bases at V and 3 bases at J, with 24 bases in the middle. The CDR3 totals 17 residues. Germline values: CDR1 MDHEN, CDR2 SYDVKM. In nucleotides, the CDR3 is TGTGCCAGCACTCCTAAACTAGCTAGTTGGCCTAAAGAGACCCAGTACTTC. Its translation: CASTPKLASWPKETQYF. The full variable domain, its missing parts supplied by reference TRBV28 and TRBJ2-5, is DVKVTQSSRYLVKRTGEKVFLECVQDMDHENMFWYRQDPGLGLRLIYFSYDVKMKEKGDIPEGYSVSREKKERFSLILESASTNQTSMYLCASTPKLASWPKETQYFGPGTRLLVL.

The rearrangement links TRBV28 to TRBJ2-1, with 7 bases lining up with TRBD1. This CDR3 has 15 residues. The J segment lost 0 bases and the V segment lost 5 bases, leaving 4 bases of the junction unmatched. Per the germline V gene, CDR1 is MDHEN and CDR2 is SYDVKM. The CDR3 DNA sequence: TGTGCCAGCAGTCTCGGGACAGTCTCCTACAATGAGCAGTTCTTC. Encoded protein: CASSLGTVSYNEQFF.

Note on this clone: The identical CDR3 is also encoded by other nucleotide sequences in the sample. This rearrangement joins TRBV5-1 to TRBJ2-7; 8 bases map to TRBD1. This CDR3 contains 14 residues. Germline CDR1 is SGHRS and CDR2 is YFSETQ. V gave up 2 bases and J gave up 1 base; unmatched junction bases: 2. The CDR3 bases are TGCGCCAGCAGCTTTACAGGGGGGTCCTACGAGCAGTACTTC. Its protein product is CASSFTGGSYEQYF.

V gene TRBV30 combines with J gene TRBJ1-4; the D gene is possibly TRBD1 (5 bases). Germline lookup yields CDR1 GTSNPN and CDR2 SVGIG (reference sequence). The V end was cut by 2 bases, the J end by 2 bases, with 18 bases between. The CDR3 spans 17 residues. The CDR3 region is CAWSQQQVSWTNEKLFF. The CDR3 DNA is TGTGCCTGGAGTCAACAACAGGTTTCATGGACTAATGAAAAACTGTTTTTT.

In this sample, this clone turned up a few times. V gene TRBV10-3 combines with J gene TRBJ1-5; 8 bases are a match to TRBD1. CDR1 is ENHRY and CDR2 is SYGVKD in the germline V gene. CDR3 length: 14 amino acids. V gave up 3 bases and J gave up 5 bases; unmatched junction bases: 3. CDR3 sequence: CAISDYRGDQPQHF. In nucleotides, the CDR3 is TGTGCCATCAGTGATTACAGGGGGGATCAGCCCCAGCATTTT.

This sequence joins TRBV5-6 and TRBJ1-4, with a possible D match to TRBD1 (6 bases). Per the germline V gene, CDR1 is SGHDT and CDR2 is YYEEEE. Trimming removed 2 bases from V and 8 bases from J, with 16 bases in between. The CDR3 runs to 15 residues. DNA of the CDR3: TGTGCCAGCAGCTTAGCGGGGGCCGGAGGAGAAAAACTGTTTTTT. This translates into CASSLAGAGGEKLFF.

The chain joins TRBV13 to TRBJ2-3, with 12 bases that match TRBD2. Germline CDR1 and CDR2: PRHDT and FYEKMQ (reference sequence). This CDR3 contains 18 residues. Losses at the gene ends were 0 bases for V and 2 bases for J; bases not matched to a gene: 6. In DNA, the CDR3 is TGTGCCAGCAGCTTAGGTGACCTAGCGGGAGGGAACACAGATACGCAGTATTTT. Its translation is CASSLGDLAGGNTDTQYF.

This chain connects TRBV27 to TRBJ2-3, with D tentatively TRBD2 (6 bases). Trimming removed 3 bases at V and 2 bases at J, with 18 bases between. Germline assignment: CDR1 MNHEY and CDR2 SMNVEV (reference sequence). The CDR3 has 17 amino acids. The CDR3 spells CASSLRLSSDFTDTQYF. The CDR3 region has the DNA TGTGCCAGCAGTTTGAGGTTGTCTAGCGATTTCACAGATACGCAGTATTTT.

This chain joins TRBV5-1 and TRBJ2-3; 8 nucleotides match TRBD2. Per the germline V gene, CDR1 is SGHRS and CDR2 is YFSETQ. The CDR3 length is 14 residues. The ends lost 0 bases at V and 9 bases at J; junction bases unmatched: 6. CDR3 in amino acids: CASSLALAGGTQYF. DNA of the CDR3: TGCGCCAGCAGCTTGGCCCTAGCGGGTGGAACGCAGTATTTT. The full variable domain, rest sourced from reference TRBV5-1 and TRBJ2-3, is KAGVTQTPRYLIKTRGQQVTLSCSPISGHRSVSWYQQTPGQGLQFLFEYFSETQRNKGNFPGRFSGRQFSNSRSEMNVSTLELGDSALYLCASSLALAGGTQYFGPGTRLTVL.

The chain couples TRBV10-3 to TRBJ1-3; no clear D gene. Trimming removed 1 base from V and 0 bases from J, with 16 bases in between. The CDR3 is made up of 18 amino acids. CDR1 and CDR2 from the germline V gene are ENHRY and SYGVKD. The CDR3 is CAISEYANSFYSGNTIYF. The CDR3 region has the DNA TGTGCCATCAGTGAGTACGCGAACAGCTTTTACTCTGGAAACACCATATATTTT.

The V call is TRBV28, the J call TRBJ2-7; the D is unclear. The germline V gene has CDR1 MDHEN and CDR2 SYDVKM. Between the trimmed V and J ends, which lost 3 bases and 5 bases, there was a span of 11 bases. CDR3 size: 13 residues. The CDR3 region has the DNA TGTGCCAGCAGTTTGGCCAGAGGAGACGAGCAGTACTTC. Its protein is CASSLARGDEQYF.

The chain employs TRBV7-9 and TRBJ2-6; 7 bases fit TRBD1. This CDR3 comprises 18 residues. The germline V gene has CDR1 SEHNR and CDR2 FQNEAQ (reference sequence). V shed 5 bases, J shed 0 bases, and the junction held 10 bases outside the gene matches. This CDR3 reads CASSISTGSRSGANVLTF. CDR3 nucleotide sequence: TGTGCCAGCAGCATCTCGACAGGGTCACGCTCTGGGGCCAACGTCCTGACTTTC.

This clone was picked up one time. The chain has TRBV6-4 and TRBJ2-1; no reliable D call. V was pared by 3 bases and J by 0 bases, with 9 bases between. Per the germline V gene, CDR1 is MRHNA and CDR2 is SNTAGT. The CDR3 is made up of 15 amino acids. The CDR3 loop reads CASSEQDSSYNEQFF. The CDR3 DNA follows: TGTGCCAGCAGTGAGCAGGATTCCTCCTACAATGAGCAGTTCTTC.

The genes are TRBV5-1 and TRBJ1-1; the D gene is possibly TRBD1 (5 bases). Trimming took off 0 bases at V and 1 base at J, with 10 bases between the two ends. Germline V gene lookup returns CDR1 SGHRS and CDR2 YFSETQ. This CDR3 comprises 15 residues. The CDR3 DNA is TGCGCCAGCAGCTTGGGGGGGAGACAGAACACTGAAGCTTTCTTT. This codes for CASSLGGRQNTEAFF.

The gene calls are TRBV30 and TRBJ2-2, with 8 bases identical to TRBD2. The ends lost 0 bases at V and 7 bases at J; junction bases unmatched: 7. CDR3 length: 15 amino acids. Germline values: CDR1 GTSNPN, CDR2 SVGIG (reference sequence). The CDR3 spells CAWSVPREGRGELFF. DNA for the CDR3: TGTGCCTGGAGTGTACCTCGGGAGGGCCGCGGGGAGCTGTTTTTT.

This rearrangement joins TRBV10-3 to TRBJ2-1, with 16 bases fitting TRBD2. CDR3 length equals 15 residues. Germline V gene data show CDR1 as ENHRY and CDR2 as SYGVKD. J gave up 8 bases and V 10 bases, and 8 bases lay outside the gene matches. The CDR3 nucleotides are TGTGCCACCGGGACTAGCGGGAGGGCCTGGGATGAGCAGTTCTTC. Protein sequence: CATGTSGRAWDEQFF.

The chain couples TRBV7-3 to TRBJ2-2, with D possibly being TRBD2 (5 bases). Germline V CDR1 and CDR2: SGHTA, FQGTGA. There are 14 residues in the CDR3. The V gene lost 5 bases and the J gene lost 5 bases, with 12 bases spanning the gap. The DNA of the CDR3 is TGTGCCAGCAGCCTCGACCGGGGTACCGGGGAGCTGTTTTTT. This codes for CASSLDRGTGELFF.

To note about this clone: A single base is all that separates this from a far larger clone, so a read error is likely. In the same sample, other DNA sequences code for this CDR3. The chain links TRBV5-1 to TRBJ1-5, with D perhaps matching TRBD1 (6 bases). The germline gives CDR1 SGHRS, CDR2 YFSETQ. The CDR3 consists of 15 residues. V dropped 0 bases and J dropped 5 bases, with 12 bases sitting between them. Written as DNA, the CDR3 is TGCGCCAGCAGCTTGGGCAGGGGCGACGATCAGCCCCAGCATTTT. Its translation: CASSLGRGDDQPQHF.

The genes are TRBV4-1 and TRBJ2-1, with 13 bases identical to TRBD2. The ends lost 4 bases at V and 7 bases at J; junction bases unmatched: 4. Germline values: CDR1 MGHRA, CDR2 YSYEKL. This CDR3 has 15 amino acids. The CDR3 region has the DNA TGCGCCAGCAGCCGTGGACTAGCGGGAGAGAATGAGCAGTTCTTC. Its translation: CASSRGLAGENEQFF.

There are a few counts of this clone. The chain couples TRBV5-1 to TRBJ2-2, with D unresolved. The CDR3 loop spans 13 amino acids. Deletions cut 0 bases from V and 6 bases from J, with 6 bases between. The germline V gene has CDR1 SGHRS and CDR2 YFSETQ. CDR3: CASSLGPAGELFF. The CDR3 DNA is TGCGCCAGCAGCTTGGGGCCCGCCGGGGAGCTGTTTTTT.

The gene calls are TRBV11-2 and TRBJ1-2; possible D gene TRBD1, 5 bases. Germline loops: CDR1 SGHAT, CDR2 FQNNGV. V lost 5 bases, J lost 8 bases, and 18 bases lay in between. The CDR3 has 14 amino acids. The CDR3 here is CASSPWDGFEGYTF. In DNA form, the CDR3 reads TGTGCCAGCAGCCCGTGGGACGGATTTGAAGGCTACACCTTC. Supplemented by reference TRBV11-2 and TRBJ1-2, the full variable domain reads EAGVAQSPRYKIIEKRQSVAFWCNPISGHATLYWYQQILGQGPKLLIQFQNNGVVDDSQLPKDRFSAERLKGVDSTLKIQPAKLEDSAVYLCASSPWDGFEGYTFGSGTRLTVV.

The genes are TRBV6-1 and TRBJ2-7; the D gene is possibly TRBD2 (5 bases). The V and J ends lost 2 bases and 2 bases respectively, with 13 bases between them. The CDR3 consists of 15 residues. The germline V gene encodes CDR1 MNHNS and CDR2 SASEGT. The CDR3 is CASSELLAATYEQYF. DNA of the CDR3: TGTGCCAGCAGTGAACTTCTAGCAGCCACCTACGAGCAGTACTTC.

Many counts were recorded for this clone. Other DNA sequences from this sample encode an identical CDR3 as well. Here the CDR3 DNA reads TGCAGCGTTGAAGAGGGTATGAACACTGAAGCTTTCTTT. Its translation is CSVEEGMNTEAFF. The V gene is TRBV29-1, the J gene TRBJ1-1; D unclear. Per germline, CDR1 SQVTM and CDR2 ANQGSEA. The V end lost 0 bases, the J end lost 0 bases, and 5 bases lay between the germline ends. The CDR3 spans 13 residues.

The J gene is TRBJ1-5, the V gene TRBV30; D gene unclear. CDR1 GTSNPN and CDR2 SVGIG come from the germline V gene (reference sequence). The length of the CDR3 is 15 residues. Trimming took off 3 bases at V and 2 bases at J, with 14 bases between the two ends. This CDR3 reads CAWRREGIRNQPQHF. The DNA for the CDR3 is TGTGCCTGGAGACGGGAAGGGATTCGCAATCAGCCCCAGCATTTT. The whole variable domain, remainder taken from reference TRBV30 and TRBJ1-5, is SQTIHQWPATLVQPVGSPLSLECTVEGTSNPNLYWYRQAAGRGLQLLFYSVGIGQISSEVPQNLSASRPQDRQFILSSKKLLLSDSGFYLCAWRREGIRNQPQHFGDGTRLSIL.

This clone was found once. This chain joins TRBV28 and TRBJ2-1, with TRBD2 matching over 7 bases. Per germline, CDR1 MDHEN and CDR2 SYDVKM. This CDR3 is 18 amino acids long. The trim removed 6 bases at V and 4 bases at J, leaving 18 bases unmatched. This CDR3 is CASRVYSSGSGKYNEQFF. The CDR3, as DNA: TGTGCCAGCAGAGTTTATAGCTCGGGGAGCGGGAAATACAATGAGCAGTTCTTC.

This clone was seen repeatedly, ten times or more. The rearrangement links TRBV7-2 to TRBJ1-4; 11 nucleotides match TRBD1. This CDR3 comprises 14 residues. The J segment lost 8 bases and the V segment lost 5 bases, leaving 4 bases of the junction unmatched. The germline V gene encodes CDR1 SGHTA and CDR2 FQGNSA. The CDR3 region has the DNA TGTGCCAGCAGCCAGGACAGGGGGCGGGAAAAACTGTTTTTT. Amino acids: CASSQDRGREKLFF.

This clone has just a few counts. The chain couples TRBV28 to TRBJ1-2; D is undetermined. This CDR3 has 14 residues. Trimming removed 1 base at V and 8 bases at J, with 14 bases between. In germline, CDR1 is MDHEN, CDR2 SYDVKM. The CDR3 reads CASSLSVGWRGYTF. The CDR3, as DNA: TGTGCCAGCAGTTTATCCGTAGGGTGGAGAGGCTACACCTTC.

The genes are TRBV7-9 and TRBJ1-1, with D hard to call. The germline V and J ends were trimmed by 1 base and 2 bases, with 8 bases remaining between them. The V gene's germline CDR1 is SEHNR and CDR2 FQNEAQ (reference sequence). The CDR3 runs to 14 residues. CDR3 protein: CASSLEASNTEAFF. CDR3 DNA: TGTGCCAGCAGCTTAGAGGCAAGCAACACTGAAGCTTTCTTT.